Following are 3 T cell receptor beta chains from one sample sequenced in a study of response to subunit inactivated influenza vaccine (dated by TCRdb to 2017 to 2018). Library preparation was by RT-PCR. Sequencing took place on an Illumina HiSeq 2500. TCRdb passed the public sequencing reads through fastp at Q25 and MiXCR, retaining productive beta sequences. Duplicate CDR3 protein sequences are folded into a single record with the most common DNA and genes. This sample lists hundreds of thousands of distinct CDR3 sequences; roughly an eighth were detected once. Less than 8.5% of the sample rests with the top ten. Sequenced here: non-naive T cells sorted from PBMCs, sampled 14 to 15 days before vaccination. Sample cell subset or site, as interpreted from the label and publication: memory T cell fraction. The receptors derive from a middle-aged man who received an inactivated influenza vaccine. Donor details come from another sample of the same person, matched by shared clones.

The chain is built from TRBV4-3 and TRBJ2-1, with D possibly being TRBD2 (5 bases). Looked up from germline, CDR1 is LGHNA and CDR2 is YSLEER. This CDR3 is 14 amino acids long. Trimming removed 0 bases at V and 12 bases at J, with 15 bases between. The CDR3 here is CASSQDSGVPGQFF. CDR3 DNA sequence: TGCGCCAGCAGCCAAGACTCCGGGGTCCCGGGGCAGTTCTTC.

The genes are TRBV29-1 and TRBJ2-5; 9 nucleotides line up with TRBD1. The CDR3 contains 13 residues. The V and J ends lost 6 bases and 5 bases, in that order; junction bases with no gene match: 7. Germline values: CDR1 SQVTM, CDR2 ANQGSEA. CDR3 sequence reads: CSVDRGWDETQYF. The DNA of the CDR3 is TGCAGCGTAGACAGGGGGTGGGACGAGACCCAGTACTTC.

This clonotype was counted many times. The chain couples TRBV6-2 or TRBV6-3 to TRBJ1-1; 10 positions agree with TRBD1. Germline-derived CDR1 and CDR2 are MNHEY and SVGEGT. The V and J ends lost 5 bases and 3 bases, in that order; junction bases with no gene match: 6. This CDR3 spans 15 amino acids. CDR3 in DNA: TGTGCCAGCAGTGTCGGGACAGGGGCCCACACTGAAGCTTTCTTT. It encodes CASSVGTGAHTEAFF.